Listed below are T cell receptor beta chains from one sample, sequenced in a study of T cell changes during pregnancy in multiple sclerosis. Clones were read by immunoSEQ multiplex PCR, and TCRdb kept only the in-frame ones, dropping some. The sample contains approximately 20,000 clones, 88% of which appear only once. Sequencing used CD8+ T cells from peripheral blood mononuclear cells, obtained after pregnancy. The receptors were sampled from a female donor in good health, enrolled as a control in a pregnancy study. Each CDR3 is given with its conserved first and last residue. The D gene is left open where the match is weak. Size tells how often a clone was seen (once, few, many) or the class of an expanded clone, and some rows leave it out.

D,size,V,J,DNA,CDR3
NA,NA,TRBV7-9,TRBJ2-7,TGTGCCAGCAGCTTAGTACAGGGGCGGGGTAACGAGCAGTACTTC,CASSLVQGRGNEQYF
TRBD2,NA,TRBV7-8,TRBJ2-1,TGTGCCAGCAGCTTAGTACTCGCGGGGGGGCCCCACGGGGATGAGCAGTTCTTC,CASSLVLAGGPHGDEQFF
NA,NA,TRBV5-1,TRBJ2-1,TGCGCCAGCAGCTTCGACAGCATGAATGAGCAGTTCTTC,CASSFDSMNEQFF
NA,NA,TRBV27,TRBJ1-2,TGTGCCAGCAGTCCCGGGACTACTGAACGGGGCTACACCTTC,CASSPGTTERGYTF
TRBD1,NA,TRBV4-3,TRBJ1-1,TGCGCCAGCAGCCAAGGTCGGACAGGGAAGGCTGAAGCTTTCTTT,CASSQGRTGKAEAFF
TRBD1,NA,TRBV4-3,TRBJ1-1,TGCGCCAGCAGCCCGCAGACAGGGTCCTCTGAAGCTTTCTTT,CASSPQTGSSEAFF
NA,NA,TRBV9,TRBJ2-5,TGTGCCAGCAGCGCATTGGCCGGCGGGGGCGACAAAGAGACCCAGTACTTC,CASSALAGGGDKETQYF
NA,NA,TRBV4-3,TRBJ1-2,TGCGCCAGCAGCACCCTAGGACAGAACCGGAATGGCTACACCTTC,CASSTLGQNRNGYTF
TRBD2,NA,TRBV10-3,TRBJ2-3,TGTGCCATCAGTGAGTACCTAGCGGGGAGCACAGATACGCAGTATTTT,CAISEYLAGSTDTQYF
TRBD1,NA,TRBV7-7,TRBJ2-5,TGTGCTAGCAGCTCCGGGGGGACAGGGGAGGAGACCCAGTACTTC,CASSSGGTGEETQYF
TRBD2,NA,TRBV27,TRBJ2-5,TGTGCCAGCAGTTTGGTCGGGCACGCCTTCATCAATAGGGCGGGGGGACAAGAGACCCAGTACTTC,CASSLVGHAFINRAGGQETQYF
NA,NA,TRBV7-2,TRBJ2-1,TGTGCCAGCAGCTGGGCAGCGGATGAGCAGTTCTTC,CASSWAADEQFF
NA,NA,TRBV13,TRBJ2-5,TGTGCCAGCAGCTTAATCAGAGAGACCCAGTACTTC,CASSLIRETQYF
TRBD1,few,TRBV30,TRBJ1-2,TGTGCCTGGAGTTCCGGGACAGGGATGAATGGCTACACCTTC,CAWSSGTGMNGYTF
NA,NA,TRBV6-6,TRBJ2-3,TGTGCCAGCAGTTACTTCCGCCGCGCGGATACGCAGTATTTT,CASSYFRRADTQYF
TRBD1,once,TRBV7-9,TRBJ1-1,TGTGCCAGCAGCCCGAAACAGGGGATGTACACTGAAGCTTTCTTT,CASSPKQGMYTEAFF
NA,NA,TRBV19,TRBJ1-2,TGTGCCAGTATGGTGGGGCAGTTCTATGGCTACACCTTC,CASMVGQFYGYTF
NA,NA,TRBV9,TRBJ1-5,TGTGCCAGCAGTAGGGAGGGGTATAGCAATCAGCCCCAGCATTTT,CASSREGYSNQPQHF
NA,NA,TRBV7-9,TRBJ2-7,TGTGCCAGCAGCTTAAGGCAGGACAACCTTTTCTACGAGCAGTACTTC,CASSLRQDNLFYEQYF
TRBD2,NA,TRBV4-2,TRBJ2-3,TGTGCCAGCAGCCAAGCGACTGCGGGGGGAAATACGCAGTATTTT,CASSQATAGGNTQYF
NA,NA,TRBV4-1,TRBJ2-7,TGCGCCAGCAGCCAAGGAAGAGACTACGAGCAGTACTTC,CASSQGRDYEQYF
NA,NA,TRBV27,TRBJ2-2,TGTGCCAGCAGTTTATGGGCAGGAGGGCCCGGGGAGCTGTTTTTT,CASSLWAGGPGELFF
NA,NA,TRBV7-3,TRBJ2-2,TGTGCCAGCAGCTTACATGACAGTATAGCCACCGGGGAGCTGTTTTTT,CASSLHDSIATGELFF
NA,NA,TRBV19,TRBJ1-2,TGTGCCAGTAGCCACAGGTCCGGGTATGGCTACACCTTC,CASSHRSGYGYTF
NA,NA,TRBV27,TRBJ2-3,TGTGCCAGCAGTTTATCGTCAGCAGATACGCAGTATTTT,CASSLSSADTQYF
NA,few,TRBV9,TRBJ1-6,TGTGCCAGCAGCGTGTCAGGGGACTATAATTCACCCCTCCACTTT,CASSVSGDYNSPLHF
TRBD1,NA,TRBV9,TRBJ2-1,TGTGCCAGCAGCACCCACCCCGGGACAGGGTACGACAATGAGCAGTTCTTC,CASSTHPGTGYDNEQFF
NA,NA,TRBV7-9,TRBJ2-7,TGTGCCAGCAGCTTAGCCGGACAGCTGTACGAGCAGTACTTC,CASSLAGQLYEQYF
TRBD1,NA,TRBV9,TRBJ2-1,TGTGCCAGCAGCGCCCGTCGTCTAGGGACAGGGGCCTACAATGAGCAGTTCTTC,CASSARRLGTGAYNEQFF
TRBD1,NA,TRBV29-1,TRBJ1-3,TGCAGCGTTGTCGGGACAGGGGACTCTGGAAACACCATATATTTT,CSVVGTGDSGNTIYF
TRBD2,NA,TRBV10-3,TRBJ2-5,TGTGCCATCAGTGACCAAGCGGGGACAGAGACCCAGTACTTC,CAISDQAGTETQYF
NA,NA,TRBV5-1,TRBJ2-7,TGCGCCAGCAGCCCAGTACAGGGCTACGAGCAGTACTTC,CASSPVQGYEQYF
NA,NA,TRBV25-1,TRBJ1-5,TGTGCCAGCAGTGAAGGGGGCAGGGCAGAGGGCAATCAGCCCCAGCATTTT,CASSEGGRAEGNQPQHF
NA,NA,TRBV27,TRBJ2-3,TGTGCCAGCAAGGGCCTGGCGGGCGGACCTGGAGATACGCAGTATTTT,CASKGLAGGPGDTQYF
TRBD1,NA,TRBV11-1,TRBJ1-6,TGTGCCAGCAGCCGGACAGGGAACAATTCACCCCTCCACTTT,CASSRTGNNSPLHF
NA,NA,TRBV27,TRBJ2-1,TGTGCCAGCAGTTTAAGACAGCCTAACCTTGGGAATGAGCAGTTCTTC,CASSLRQPNLGNEQFF
NA,NA,TRBV19,TRBJ1-1,TGTGCCAGTAGTCCGACAGGAATCCGTCCCGGCGAAGCTTTCTTT,CASSPTGIRPGEAFF
TRBD1,NA,TRBV9,TRBJ1-1,TGTGCCAGCAGCGTAGTAAGTACAGGGGACACTGAAGCTTTCTTT,CASSVVSTGDTEAFF
TRBD1,NA,TRBV7-9,TRBJ2-2,TGTGCCAGCAGCCCCGAGGGGGCTTTCGACACCGGGGAGCTGTTTTTT,CASSPEGAFDTGELFF
NA,once,TRBV4-1,TRBJ2-2,TGCGCCAGCAGCATGGCTTCGTCCGGGGAGCTGTTTTTT,CASSMASSGELFF
NA,NA,TRBV4-1,TRBJ1-5,TGCGCCAGCAGCCAAGATATCCACGAGAATCAGCCCCAGCATTTT,CASSQDIHENQPQHF
NA,NA,TRBV30,TRBJ1-2,TGTGCCTGGAGTGTACGCGGAGGACCACACTATGGCTACACCTTC,CAWSVRGGPHYGYTF
TRBD1,NA,TRBV28,TRBJ1-4,TGTGCCAGCAGATACGGGACAGGGGTCGAAAAACTGTTTTTT,CASRYGTGVEKLFF
TRBD1,NA,TRBV14,TRBJ1-1,TGTGCCAGCAGCCAACCGGGACAGGGTGCGGATGCTTTCTTT,CASSQPGQGADAFF
TRBD1,NA,TRBV7-2,TRBJ1-5,TGTGCCAGCAGCTTAACAGGGGGTGGACATCAGCCCCAGCATTTT,CASSLTGGGHQPQHF
NA,NA,TRBV4-2,TRBJ1-3,TGTGCCAGCAGCCAAGAGGACAGCTCTGGAAACACCATATATTTT,CASSQEDSSGNTIYF
NA,NA,TRBV7-9,TRBJ2-7,TGTGCCAGCAGCCTTCCTCGGGGGTGGTACGAGCAGTACTTC,CASSLPRGWYEQYF
TRBD1,NA,TRBV4-2,TRBJ2-2,TGTGCCAGCAGCCCGCGTACAGGGGAGAACACCGGGGAGCTGTTTTTT,CASSPRTGENTGELFF
TRBD1,NA,TRBV30,TRBJ2-1,TGTGCCTGGCAAGGGGGCGGAAGCTCCTACAATGAGCAGTTCTTC,CAWQGGGSSYNEQFF